Listed here are 27 T cell receptor beta chains from one sample, sequenced in a study of cytomegalovirus exposure and HLA in healthy donors. The PCR used 60 Vbeta and 13 Jbeta primers. Measured with immunoSEQ multiplex PCR; TCRdb has only the in-frame clones, and not every one. The table shows 40,000 to 55,000 clones, with over 70% occurring only once. The sequenced material came from PBMCs. These receptors all stem from a man between 18 and 35 years old in good health and CMV-seronegative.

This clone has a handful of counts. The V and J genes are TRBV30 and TRBJ2-7; no reliable D call. The CDR3 covers 11 residues. Looked up from germline, CDR1 is GTSNPN and CDR2 is SVGIG (reference sequence). Trimming removed 0 bases from V and 4 bases from J, with 4 bases in between. In DNA form, the CDR3 reads TGTGCCTGGAGTGTCCAATACGAGCAGTACTTC. Translating gives CAWSVQYEQYF.

The CDR3, as DNA: TGTGCCAGCAGCTACGGGACAGCCGGGGAGCTGTTTTTT. Its protein is CASSYGTAGELFF. V is TRBV5-6 and J is TRBJ2-2, with 7 bases fitting TRBD1. This CDR3 is 13 amino acids long. V gave up 3 bases and J gave up 6 bases; unmatched junction bases: 2. CDR1 and CDR2 from the germline V gene are SGHDT and YYEEEE.

V is TRBV14 and J is TRBJ1-2, with D uncertain. The CDR3 has 15 residues. Germline V gene data show CDR1 as SGHDN and CDR2 as FVKESK. The V gene lost 0 bases and the J gene lost 0 bases, with 8 bases spanning the gap. The CDR3 is CASSQDLAANYGYTF. DNA of the CDR3: TGTGCCAGCAGCCAAGATTTGGCAGCTAACTATGGCTACACCTTC.

The gene calls are TRBV7-2 and TRBJ2-7; possibly TRBD1 for D (5 bases). The germline gives CDR1 SGHTA, CDR2 FQGNSA. V lost 5 bases, J lost 4 bases, and 15 bases lay in between. The CDR3 spans 14 residues. The CDR3 sequence is CASSLYPGSYEQYF. For the CDR3, the DNA is TGTGCCAGCAGCCTCTACCCAGGGTCTTACGAGCAGTACTTC.

This sequence joins TRBV6-5 and TRBJ1-5, with 10 positions matching TRBD1. Looked up from germline, CDR1 is MNHEY and CDR2 is SVGAGI. V dropped 6 bases and J dropped 6; count of bases not matched to a gene: 5. The CDR3 has 14 residues. CDR3: CASRETGGGQPQHF. The CDR3 DNA is TGTGCCAGCAGGGAGACAGGGGGCGGTCAGCCCCAGCATTTT.

The DNA for the CDR3 is TGTGCCAGCAGTTACGAGGGGGCTCGAGACATTCAGTACTTC. It specifies CASSYEGARDIQYF. This chain connects TRBV6-6 to TRBJ2-4; 7 positions match TRBD1. The germline gives CDR1 MNHNY, CDR2 SVGAGI (reference sequence). Trimming removed 2 bases from V and 8 bases from J; junction bases left unmatched: 6. This CDR3 spans 14 amino acids.

This clone has a handful of counts. V is TRBV6-6 and J is TRBJ2-1; the D is unclear. The germline gives CDR1 MNHNY, CDR2 SVGAGI (reference sequence). This CDR3 comprises 13 residues. The ends were cut back, 8 bases at V and 6 bases at J, with 14 bases in the middle. The CDR3 coding sequence is TGTGCCAGCGCGTCTAGAACCAGCAATGAGCAGTTCTTC. Its protein product is CASASRTSNEQFF.

This clone turned up a few times. The chain is built from TRBV29-1 and TRBJ2-3; 8 positions match TRBD2. Germline V gene sequence: CDR1 SQVTM, CDR2 ANQGSEA. J gave up 7 bases and V 2 bases, and 14 bases lay outside the gene matches. This CDR3 contains 16 residues. CDR3 sequence (DNA): TGCAGCGTTGAAAGCCCCGGGAGGGGGGAGCTAAATACGCAGTATTTT. This encodes CSVESPGRGELNTQYF.

The chain carries TRBV7-9 and TRBJ1-1, with D uncertain. V was pared by 0 bases and J by 5 bases, with 10 bases between. This CDR3 spans 14 amino acids. Germline V gene data show CDR1 as SEHNR and CDR2 as FQNEAQ (reference sequence). The CDR3 coding sequence is TGTGCCAGCAGCTTAGCCGCCGGCGGGACTGAAGCTTTCTTT. Translating it yields CASSLAAGGTEAFF.

This clone showed up just once. This chain joins TRBV4-3 and TRBJ2-1; 7 bases are a match to TRBD2. The CDR3 is 15 amino acids. V trimming: 1 base; J trimming: 4 bases; junction bases outside the gene matches: 4. Germline CDR1 reads LGHNA; CDR2 reads YSLEER. The CDR3 nucleotides are TGCGCCAGCAGCCAAGCCCCTAGCGGATACAATGAGCAGTTCTTC. It codes for CASSQAPSGYNEQFF.

The chain employs TRBV6-1 and TRBJ1-1, with 9 positions matching TRBD1. The V gene's germline CDR1 is MNHNS and CDR2 SASEGT. The CDR3 sequence is 15 residues long. Trimming removed 7 bases from V and 10 bases from J; junction bases left unmatched: 16. CDR3 nucleotides: TGTGCCAGCACCGAAGCAGGGACAGGGTTAAGTGGAGCTTTCTTT. This translates into CASTEAGTGLSGAFF.

The V and J genes are TRBV7-8 and TRBJ2-7, with 8 nucleotides matching TRBD1. The J segment lost 3 bases and the V segment lost 6 bases, leaving 7 bases of the junction unmatched. CDR1 is SGHVS, CDR2 FQNEAQ, per germline. The CDR3 spans 14 residues. CDR3 coding DNA: TGTGCCAGCAGGTCGGGACAGGAGAACTACGAGCAGTACTTC. Amino acid sequence: CASRSGQENYEQYF. The full variable domain, in which reference TRBV7-8 and TRBJ2-7 provide the parts outside the CDR3, is GAGVSQSPRYKVAKRGQDVALRCDPISGHVSLFWYQQALGQGPEFLTYFQNEAQLDKSGLPSDRFFAERPEGSVSTLKIQRTQQEDSAVYLCASRSGQENYEQYFGPGTRLTVT.

The chain recombines TRBV30 with TRBJ1-5, with unresolved D. Trimming left V 2 bases short and J 0 bases short, with 5 bases between. Germline V gene lookup returns CDR1 GTSNPN and CDR2 SVGIG (reference sequence). The CDR3 sequence is 13 residues long. DNA of the CDR3: TGTGCCTGGAGTCTTTATAGCAATCAGCCCCAGCATTTT. It encodes CAWSLYSNQPQHF.

The genes are TRBV6-5 and TRBJ1-1, with D possibly being TRBD1 (5 bases). Trimming took off 4 bases at V and 2 bases at J, with 5 bases between the two ends. The CDR3 has 12 residues. CDR1 MNHEY and CDR2 SVGAGI come from the germline V gene. Written as DNA, the CDR3 is TGTGCCAGCAGTTGGGGCAACACTGAAGCTTTCTTT. Residues: CASSWGNTEAFF.

The CDR3 loop is CASSLGGKAFF. The CDR3 bases are TGTGCCAGCAGCTTAGGAGGTAAAGCTTTCTTT. V is TRBV7-3 and J is TRBJ1-1; D gene ambiguous. The CDR3 is 11 amino acids. Trimming removed 2 bases from V and 9 bases from J, with 7 bases in between. The V gene's germline CDR1 is SGHTA and CDR2 FQGTGA.

The V call is TRBV4-3, the J call TRBJ2-3, with D possibly being TRBD2 (6 bases). Germline lookup yields CDR1 LGHNA and CDR2 YSLEER. This CDR3 is 17 amino acids long. The germline V and J ends were trimmed by 0 bases and 2 bases, with 15 bases remaining between them. The CDR3: CASSQDNQRVLTDTQYF. DNA for the CDR3: TGCGCCAGCAGCCAAGATAACCAGCGGGTACTCACAGATACGCAGTATTTT.

The CDR3 is CASSREGTGSQPQHF. The CDR3 coding sequence is TGTGCCAGCAGTCGAGAGGGGACAGGGAGTCAGCCCCAGCATTTT. This chain uses TRBV6-1 with TRBJ1-5, with 9 bases lining up with TRBD1. Germline CDR1 reads MNHNS; CDR2 reads SASEGT. CDR3 size: 15 residues. Unmatched junction bases numbered 8, after V lost 5 bases and J lost 6 bases.

This clone was seen a few times. This chain joins TRBV7-9 and TRBJ1-2; possibly TRBD1 for D (5 bases). The germline CDR1 and CDR2 sequences are SEHNR and FQNEAQ (reference sequence). This CDR3 has 14 residues. Trimming stripped 5 bases from V and 0 bases from J, with 10 bases between. The CDR3: CASSQDIANYGYTF. DNA for the CDR3: TGTGCCAGCAGCCAGGACATAGCTAACTATGGCTACACCTTC.

V and J are TRBV11-2 and TRBJ2-7, with TRBD1 matching 8 bases. The CDR3 extends over 15 amino acids. V was clipped by 2 bases and J by 0 bases; unmatched bases: 3. Germline V gene sequence: CDR1 SGHAT, CDR2 FQNNGV. The CDR3 nucleotides are TGTGCCAGCAGCTTAAACAGGGGGAACTCCTACGAGCAGTACTTC. The encoded protein is CASSLNRGNSYEQYF.

The CDR3 DNA reads TGTGCCAGCAGACGCACAGGGGAGCCCCTCCACTTT. It encodes CASRRTGEPLHF. This sequence joins TRBV14 and TRBJ1-6; TRBD1 agrees at 7 bases. Germline CDR1 is SGHDN and CDR2 is FVKESK. The CDR3 sequence is 12 residues long. Germline trimming cut 6 bases from V and 13 bases from J; bases unmatched to any gene: 6.

This sequence joins TRBV13 and TRBJ1-1, with TRBD1 matching 7 bases. The V and J ends lost 5 bases and 1 base, in that order; junction bases with no gene match: 7. Germline CDR1 is PRHDT and CDR2 is FYEKMQ (reference sequence). This CDR3 comprises 15 residues. DNA of the CDR3: TGTGCCAGCAGCCGGCGAACAGGGGCGAACACTGAAGCTTTCTTT. Translated: CASSRRTGANTEAFF.

This chain links TRBV6-5 with TRBJ1-2; D is undetermined. In germline, CDR1 is MNHEY, CDR2 SVGAGI. The CDR3 contains 15 residues. Trimming took 0 bases from V and 4 from J, leaving 12 bases between them. CDR3 sequence (DNA): TGTGCCAGCAGTTACTCTTCTCGGGGTGGCTATGGCTACACCTTC. This gives the protein CASSYSSRGGYGYTF.

This clone was counted once. This chain links TRBV27 with TRBJ1-5; 7 positions match TRBD1. The CDR3 totals 14 residues. The J segment lost 7 bases and the V segment lost 3 bases, leaving 6 bases of the junction unmatched. The germline V gene encodes CDR1 MNHEY and CDR2 SMNVEV (reference sequence). This CDR3 is CASSLTGSRQPQHF. The CDR3 nucleotides read TGTGCCAGCAGTTTGACAGGGTCACGGCAGCCCCAGCATTTT.

The chain has TRBV6-4 and TRBJ2-1, with 13 bases lining up with TRBD2. CDR1 is MRHNA, CDR2 SNTAGT, per germline. CDR3 size: 15 residues. J lost 8 bases, V lost 5 bases, and 6 bases had no gene match. The CDR3 bases are TGTGCCAGCAGTCCCGGACTAGCGGGAGCCTATGAGCAGTTCTTC. Translated: CASSPGLAGAYEQFF.

The V and J genes are TRBV29-1 and TRBJ2-3; D is undetermined. CDR1 and CDR2 (germline): SQVTM, ANQGSEA. With 4 bases removed from V and 1 base from J, the gap between germline ends came to 6 bases. This CDR3 region has 12 residues. The CDR3 DNA reads TGCAGCGTTGGTCCTGGCACAGATACGCAGTATTTT. It specifies CSVGPGTDTQYF.

The chain couples TRBV2 to TRBJ2-5; 7 bases match TRBD1. This CDR3 comprises 13 residues. Germline V gene lookup returns CDR1 SNHLY and CDR2 FYNNEI. J was trimmed by 1 base and V by 6 bases; bases with no gene match: 2. This CDR3 reads CASRGDSQETQYF. CDR3 DNA sequence: TGTGCCAGCAGAGGGGACAGCCAAGAGACCCAGTACTTC.

The chain combines TRBV4-1 with TRBJ1-4; TRBD1 matches 7 bases. This CDR3 has 16 residues. The V gene end was trimmed by 0 bases and the J gene end by 8 bases; junction bases not matched to a gene: 9. Germline V CDR1 and CDR2: MGHRA, YSYEKL. This CDR3 reads CASSQEVTGQKEKLFF. The CDR3 coding sequence is TGCGCCAGCAGCCAAGAGGTGACAGGGCAAAAGGAAAAACTGTTTTTT.